Sequencing of this TCR beta chain was carried out in a study of beta chain features in type 1 diabetes (dated by TCRdb to 2017 to 2018). General notes on the study: Mean age, gender distribution, total cell number and subset yield were not different between patients and healthy donors. A total of around 110,000,000 sorted cells were examined across all samples, and RNA yield correlated strongly with the number of cells per subset. In the study, TCRB repertoires of sorted circulating CD4+ T cell subsets from recently diagnosed type 1 diabetes patients were compared with those of matched healthy donors. Regulatory and stem cell-like memory subsets were obtained from only 8 patients and roughly 8 healthy donors, while naive and central memory subsets were obtained from all 28 donors. On the study overall, not on this receptor specifically: PCR may preferentially amplify shorter templates, but because patient and control samples were amplified and corrected together, any resulting skew would affect both groups equally. Because cDNA was sequenced instead of genomic DNA, activated cells with high expression could be over-represented, although the groups did not differ in activation or CD3 levels. Only small numbers of individuals were included in the HLA sub-analyses, which left unresolved whether HLA type had any influence on TCRB rearrangement. Fewer insertions and more nucleotide deletions at VDJ recombination sites were observed in patients with type 1 diabetes, implying thymic rearrangement abnormalities. Naive, central memory and regulatory TCRB repertoires appeared to be more similar among patients than among healthy donors. Type 1 diabetes patients showed a moderate but significant shortening of TCRB CDR3 length in all four CD4+ subsets.

A few counts support this clone. Its antigen is unknown. It has no much larger one-base neighbor in the sample; base qualities were not kept. The entire amount of isolated RNA was reverse transcribed using the High Capacity cDNA Reverse Transcription Kit, so the sequenced TCRB transcripts were expressed ones. Naive, central memory and regulatory T cell samples underwent deep immunoSEQ sequencing, averaging about 3.3 million total reads per sample. After sorted cells were lysed in RLT buffer, RNA was extracted with DNase-treated RNeasy Micro or Mini kits, with the choice depending on cell number. To prevent cross-contamination, every cell subset was processed on its own, while patient and healthy donor samples were processed together. The immunoSEQ multiplex PCR was used to amplify TCRB sequences from cDNA, yielding 87-bp fragments that span the CDR3 region. Amplicons were sequenced on the Illumina HiSeq platform. The published analysis was carried out like this. Synthetic template baselines were used to correct PCR bias computationally, reads within Hamming distance 2 were collapsed together, and singletons that could not be merged were discarded. Reads were aligned to IMGT to assign V, D and J genes, CDR3 length, and insertions or deletions at six rearrangement sites. Within each subset, clonotype counts were normalized to sorted cell number, after which true diversity and Gini coefficients were computed with the tcR R package. Repertoire sharing was quantified using the overlap coefficient calculated on TCRB nucleotide sequences. Out-of-frame TCRB sequences from naive cells were analyzed to stand in for the pre-selection repertoire. TCRdb took this table from immuneACCESS and kept in-frame rearrangements with V and J called. Such tables lack part of the clones; where checked against another copy, unresolved V genes explain under half of the gap, and the rest is unexplained. That table supplies the V and J calls and clone size; D and trimming were determined from the DNA. For this sample there are hundreds of thousands of clones; 30% appear just once. About 0.065% of the sample is held by the ten biggest clonotypes.

The CDR3 sequence holds 11 residues, the cysteine and phenylalanine included. The kept DNA is CDR3 alone, 33 bases in frame from the first base. Trimming removed 4 bases from V and 4 bases from J, leaving 8 bases between the germline ends. CDR1 and CDR2 (DFQATT, SNEGSKA) derive from the germline V gene (reference sequence). From each donor, a single peripheral blood sample of 90 to 150 mL on average was drawn into heparinised tubes. A BD FACSAria II and a panel including CD45RO, CCR7, CD25, CD127, CD95 and CD27 were used to sort naive, central memory, regulatory and stem cell-like memory CD4+ T cells. A purity above 95% was achieved for all sorted populations. PBMCs were isolated immediately by Lymphoprep density gradient centrifugation and stained directly without culture. To minimize batch effects, samples were stained and sorted in pairs, one healthy donor with one patient per experiment.

This TCR came from a man aged 18 to 30 in good health. Sequencing was performed on naive CD4+ T cells from blood. The cell subset or site label of this sample denotes: true naive CD4+ T cells. The chain is encoded by TRBV20-1 joined to TRBJ2-7; no D segment can be confidently identified. The CDR3 loop reads CSAKTGYEQYF. The DNA is as follows: TGCAGTGCTAAGACTGGATACGAGCAGTACTTC.